This entry describes one TCR beta chain. These data originate in a study of T cells after somatic rescue of genetic block. Germline V gene data show CDR1 as MNHEY and CDR2 as SVGAGI. The CDR3 totals 14 residues. V lost 5 bases and J lost 2; bases outside the gene matches: 6. Sequencing used immunoSEQ multiplex PCR; TCRdb keeps in-frame clones, though not all of them. This repertoire shows around 70,000 clones, around 90% found once; its top ten account for about 2.7%. The gene calls are TRBV6-5 and TRBJ2-7, with 7 bases that match TRBD1. The receptor was isolated from a man aged 40-49 years. The material sequenced was peripheral blood mononuclear cells (PBMCs). The CDR3: CASSPGDSAYEQYF. For the CDR3, the DNA is TGTGCCAGCAGTCCCGGGGACAGCGCCTACGAGCAGTACTTC.